One and the same sample provided the 21 T cell receptor beta chains below, sequenced in a study of Graves' ophthalmopathy and Graves' hyperthyroidism. Beta-chain TCR CDR3 regions were amplified from RNA transcripts. An initial RT-PCR round employing HTBI primers preceded a second-round multiplex PCR. From the multiplex PCR reads, TCRdb called clonotypes with MiXCR, one entry per CDR3 protein. The data show roughly 500,000 distinct CDR3 sequences, 14% seen once. Specimen: blood. The receptors stem from a woman aged 25-40 years with Graves' ophthalmopathy.

This clonotype was seen repeatedly, ten times or more. This chain links TRBV4-1 with TRBJ2-5; 13 bases are a match to TRBD2. CDR3 length: 18 residues. With V trimmed by 4 bases and J by 2 bases, 10 bases remained unmatched. The V gene's germline CDR1 is MGHRA and CDR2 YSYEKL. CDR3 amino acids: CASSPRLAGGHLQETQYF. The CDR3 DNA sequence: TGCGCCAGCAGCCCTCGACTAGCGGGAGGCCATCTTCAAGAGACCCAGTACTTC.

The sample holds many counts of this clonotype. This chain joins TRBV27 and TRBJ2-7; no clear D gene. Trimming took off 7 bases at V and 0 bases at J, with 13 bases between the two ends. The CDR3 is 14 residues long. Germline CDR1 and CDR2: MNHEY and SMNVEV (reference sequence). Here the CDR3 reads CASKTLQSSYEQYF. The CDR3 region has the DNA TGTGCCAGCAAAACCTTACAGAGCTCCTACGAGCAGTACTTC.

This clonotype was seen only a few times. The gene calls are TRBV6-5 and TRBJ2-2; D unclear. CDR1 and CDR2 (germline): MNHEY, SVGAGI. Trimming removed 0 bases at V and 0 bases at J, with 5 bases between. The CDR3 contains 15 residues. In DNA form, the CDR3 reads TGTGCCAGCAGTTACTCGTGGGCGAACACCGGGGAGCTGTTTTTT. This encodes CASSYSWANTGELFF.

This clonotype was found many times. At one end the junction does not follow the germline gene, possibly because of a read error. CDR3 bases: TGTGCCAGCAGTCCCCCCGGGAGGGGAGGCAAAAACATTAAGTACTTC. Translating it yields CASSPPGRGGKNIKYF. The chain links TRBV12-3 or TRBV12-4 to TRBJ2-4, with TRBD2 matching over 8 bases. This CDR3 has 16 residues.

This clonotype came up many times. The chain couples TRBV20-1 to TRBJ2-5, with 12 bases identical to TRBD2. CDR1 is DFQATT and CDR2 is SNEGSKA in the germline V gene (reference sequence). Unmatched junction bases numbered 8, after V lost 0 bases and J lost 6 bases. The CDR3 contains 16 residues. This CDR3 is CSARDAVRTSGKTQYF. In DNA form, the CDR3 reads TGCAGTGCTAGAGATGCGGTCCGGACTAGCGGGAAGACCCAGTACTTC.

There are a few counts of this clonotype. The chain is built from TRBV30 and TRBJ2-2, with TRBD2 matching 7 bases. Germline V lookup: CDR1 GTSNPN, CDR2 SVGIG (reference sequence). The length of the CDR3 is 13 residues. J gave up 4 bases and V 3 bases, and 2 bases lay outside the gene matches. The chain's CDR3 is CAWRGLLTGELFF. In nucleotides, the CDR3 is TGTGCCTGGAGGGGACTACTCACCGGGGAGCTGTTTTTT.

This clonotype appeared many times. The rearrangement links TRBV9 to TRBJ1-1, with 11 bases identical to TRBD1. Germline trimming cut 2 bases from V and 3 bases from J; bases unmatched to any gene: 6. This CDR3 is 16 amino acids long. Germline lookup yields CDR1 SGDLS and CDR2 YYNGEE. CDR3 bases: TGTGCCAGCAGCGTCAGCGGGACAGGGGGTCACACTGAAGCTTTCTTT. It is translated as CASSVSGTGGHTEAFF.

This clonotype has a count of ten or more. The chain has TRBV12-3 or TRBV12-4 and TRBJ1-2; no firm D call. The CDR3 spans 13 residues. Deletions cut 3 bases from V and 5 bases from J, with 10 bases between. DNA for the CDR3: TGTGCCAGCAGTTTCGATGGGCAGTATGGCTACACCTTC. It encodes CASSFDGQYGYTF.

In this sample, this clonotype turned up many times. The chain carries TRBV19 and TRBJ2-2, with 11 bases that match TRBD2. Germline lookup yields CDR1 LNHDA and CDR2 SQIVND (reference sequence). V shed 7 bases, J shed 8 bases, and the junction held 9 bases outside the gene matches. The CDR3 extends over 15 amino acids. CDR3 DNA sequence: TGTGCCAGTATAGGACTAGCGGGCTATGAGGGGGAGCTGTTTTTT. This encodes CASIGLAGYEGELFF.

The genes are TRBV25-1 and TRBJ1-5; D remains ambiguous. CDR3 length equals 13 residues. V dropped 8 bases and J dropped 3 bases, with 11 bases sitting between them. Germline V gene sequence: CDR1 MGHDK, CDR2 SYGVNS. The CDR3, as DNA: TGTGCCAGCCAACGGGGTTTCAATCAGCCCCAGCATTTT. This encodes CASQRGFNQPQHF. The full variable domain, with the rest looked up from reference TRBV25-1 and TRBJ1-5, is EADIYQTPRYLVIGTGKKITLECSQTMGHDKMYWYQQDPGMELHLIHYSYGVNSTEKGDLSSESTVSRIRTEHFPLTLESARPSHTSQYLCASQRGFNQPQHFGDGTRLSIL.

The chain joins TRBV28 to TRBJ2-3, with TRBD2 matching over 8 bases. The CDR3 is 19 amino acids. Germline CDR1 MDHEN, CDR2 SYDVKM. V gave up 2 bases and J gave up 0 bases; unmatched junction bases: 13. The CDR3 sequence is CASSLAPGAGVYSTDTQYF. The CDR3 DNA reads TGTGCCAGCAGTTTAGCCCCTGGAGCGGGAGTATATAGCACAGATACGCAGTATTTT.

This clonotype showed up many times. This could be a read error, since a much larger clone is one nucleotide away. This chain joins TRBV28 and TRBJ1-1; no definite D call. V lost 3 bases and J 4 bases, leaving 3 bases between the germline ends. CDR3 length equals 11 residues. Germline V CDR1 and CDR2: MDHEN, SYDVKM. CDR3 sequence: CASSFSTEAFF. CDR3 nucleotides: TGTGCCAGCAGTTTTAGCACTGAAGCTTTCTTT. The entire variable domain, with the rest obtained from reference TRBV28 and TRBJ1-1, is as follows: DVKVTQSSRYLVKRTGEKVFLECVQDMDHENMFWYRQDPGLGLRLIYFSYDVKMKEKGDIPEGYSVSREKKERFSLILESASTNQTSMYLCASSFSTEAFFGQGTRLTVV.

A few counts support this clonotype. The V gene is TRBV4-1, the J gene TRBJ2-7, with no clear D. V was pared by 0 bases and J by 2 bases, with 14 bases between. CDR1 and CDR2 (germline): MGHRA, YSYEKL. The CDR3 runs 16 residues. The CDR3 sequence: CASSQDGWNGPYEQYF. The CDR3 nucleotides are TGCGCCAGCAGCCAAGATGGTTGGAACGGGCCCTACGAGCAGTACTTC.

This clonotype was picked up many times. V gene TRBV27 combines with J gene TRBJ1-2, with D hard to call. Germline assignment: CDR1 MNHEY and CDR2 SMNVEV (reference sequence). The CDR3 is 16 residues long. The V end was cut by 0 bases, the J end by 5 bases, with 16 bases between. The CDR3 DNA reads TGTGCCAGCAGTTTATCGACGGGCATCGGGCCTTATGGCTACACCTTC. Its protein is CASSLSTGIGPYGYTF.

This clonotype was recorded at least ten times. This chain joins TRBV2 and TRBJ1-2; a weak D match, TRBD1 (6 bases). The V end lost 11 bases, the J end lost 3 bases, and 13 bases lay between the germline ends. This CDR3 comprises 12 residues. Germline CDR1 and CDR2: SNHLY and FYNNEI. CDR3 amino acids: CASGDTDYGYTF. DNA of the CDR3: TGTGCCTCCGGGGACACCGACTATGGCTACACCTTC.

This clonotype came up many times. The genes are TRBV7-8 and TRBJ2-5; D is unresolved. V lost 3 bases and J lost 5, with 10 bases in between. The CDR3 totals 13 residues. From germline, CDR1 is SGHVS and CDR2 FQNEAQ. The CDR3 here is CASSFSSEETQYF. CDR3 coding DNA: TGTGCCAGCAGCTTTTCGTCAGAGGAGACCCAGTACTTC.

About this clonotype: This may be a read error, as it is one base from a much larger clone. This rearrangement joins TRBV12-3 or TRBV12-4 to TRBJ1-6; D remains unclear. This CDR3 region has 14 residues. With 10 bases removed from V and 4 bases from J, the gap between germline ends came to 14 bases. The CDR3 reads CAITPDLYNSPLHF. In nucleotides, the CDR3 is TGTGCCATCACCCCGGACCTTTATAATTCACCCCTCCACTTT.

This clonotype was detected many times. The chain is built from TRBV12-3 or TRBV12-4 and TRBJ1-2, with D uncertain. V was cut by 7 bases and J by 6 bases, with 15 bases left in between. The CDR3 is 13 amino acids. This CDR3 reads CASNRTPVDGYTF. The CDR3 nucleotides read TGTGCCAGCAACCGGACCCCCGTTGATGGCTACACCTTC.

This clonotype came up many times. The chain has TRBV6-5 and TRBJ1-1; D might be TRBD1 (5 bases). Trimming removed 6 bases from V and 0 bases from J, with 11 bases in between. From germline, CDR1 is MNHEY and CDR2 SVGAGI. The CDR3 contains 14 residues. The CDR3 DNA reads as TGTGCCAGCAGACCGGGACTCTTGAACACTGAAGCTTTCTTT. Translated: CASRPGLLNTEAFF.

The CDR3 DNA reads TGCGCCAGCAGAGGTTGGGGGCGGGGCACTGAAGCTTTCTTT. Translated, it gives CASRGWGRGTEAFF. This chain joins TRBV5-1 and TRBJ1-1; tentative D call: TRBD1 (6 bases). The CDR3 covers 14 residues. Germline CDR1 is SGHRS and CDR2 is YFSETQ. Trimming shortened V by 5 bases and J by 4 bases, and 15 bases separated the two germline ends. Full variable domain (outside the CDR3, taken from reference TRBV5-1 and TRBJ1-1): KAGVTQTPRYLIKTRGQQVTLSCSPISGHRSVSWYQQTPGQGLQFLFEYFSETQRNKGNFPGRFSGRQFSNSRSEMNVSTLELGDSALYLCASRGWGRGTEAFFGQGTRLTVV.

This clonotype was seen many times. The chain combines TRBV24-1 with TRBJ1-1, with D possibly being TRBD1 (6 bases). This CDR3 is built from 12 residues. Trimming stripped 9 bases from V and 5 bases from J, with 12 bases between. In germline, CDR1 is KGHDR, CDR2 SFDVKD. This CDR3 is CATPGAETEAFF. In DNA form, the CDR3 reads TGTGCCACCCCAGGGGCGGAAACTGAAGCTTTCTTT.